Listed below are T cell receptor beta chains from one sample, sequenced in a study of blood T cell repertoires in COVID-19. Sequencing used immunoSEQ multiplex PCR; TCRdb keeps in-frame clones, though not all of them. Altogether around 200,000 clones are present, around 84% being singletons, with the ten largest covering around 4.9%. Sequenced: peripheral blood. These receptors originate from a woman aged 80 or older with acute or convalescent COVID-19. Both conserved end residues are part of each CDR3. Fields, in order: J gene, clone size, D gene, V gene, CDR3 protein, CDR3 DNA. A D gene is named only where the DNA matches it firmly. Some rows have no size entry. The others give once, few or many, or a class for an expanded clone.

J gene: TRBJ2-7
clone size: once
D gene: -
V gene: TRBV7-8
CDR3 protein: CASSRGFPGVEQYF
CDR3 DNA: TGTGCCAGCAGCCGAGGTTTCCCCGGGGTCGAGCAGTACTTC

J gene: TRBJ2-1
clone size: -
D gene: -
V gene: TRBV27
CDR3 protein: CASSLSLTGLVF
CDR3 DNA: TGTGCCAGCAGTTTATCGTTGACAGGTCTTGTCTTC

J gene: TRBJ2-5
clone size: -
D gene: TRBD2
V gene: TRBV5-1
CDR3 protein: CASSLWDYSQETQYF
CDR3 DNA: TGCGCCAGCAGCTTGTGGGACTACTCCCAAGAGACCCAGTACTTC

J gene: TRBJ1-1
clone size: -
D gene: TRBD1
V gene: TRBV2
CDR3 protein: CASSVDRGNTEAFF
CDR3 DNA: TGTGCCAGCAGTGTTGACAGGGGTAACACTGAAGCTTTCTTT

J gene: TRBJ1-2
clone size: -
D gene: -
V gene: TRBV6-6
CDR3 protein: CASSPAAAGGYTF
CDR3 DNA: TGTGCCAGCAGTCCCGCTGCTGCGGGTGGCTACACCTTC

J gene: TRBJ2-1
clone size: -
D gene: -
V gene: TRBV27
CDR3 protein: CASSREFGEQFF
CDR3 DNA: TGTGCCAGCAGTCGAGAGTTTGGTGAGCAGTTCTTC

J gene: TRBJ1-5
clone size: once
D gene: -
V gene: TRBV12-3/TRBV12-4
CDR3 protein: CASSLPGNQPQHF
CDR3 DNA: TGTGCCAGCAGTTTACCAGGGAATCAGCCCCAGCATTTT

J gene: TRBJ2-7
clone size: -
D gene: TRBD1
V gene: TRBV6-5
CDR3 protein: CASRPPGQSYEQYF
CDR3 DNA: TGTGCCAGCAGGCCTCCGGGACAGAGCTACGAGCAGTACTTC

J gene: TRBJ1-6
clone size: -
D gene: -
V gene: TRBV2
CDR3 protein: CASIRDWGRPTSSPLHF
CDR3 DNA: TGTGCCAGCATAAGAGACTGGGGGCGCCCAACTAGTTCACCCCTCCACTTT

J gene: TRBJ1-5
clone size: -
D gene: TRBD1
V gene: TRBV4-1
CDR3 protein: CASSLVTGAVSPQHF
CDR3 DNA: TGCGCCAGCAGCCTGGTTACAGGGGCCGTCAGCCCCCAGCATTTT

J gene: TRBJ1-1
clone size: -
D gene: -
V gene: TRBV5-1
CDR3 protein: CASSVGLTLNTEAFF
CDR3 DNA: TGCGCCAGCAGCGTTGGACTTACTTTGAACACTGAAGCTTTCTTT

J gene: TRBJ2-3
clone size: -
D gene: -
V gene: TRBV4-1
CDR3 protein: CASSQALSTDTQYF
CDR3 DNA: TGCGCCAGCAGCCAAGCCCTCAGCACAGATACGCAGTATTTT

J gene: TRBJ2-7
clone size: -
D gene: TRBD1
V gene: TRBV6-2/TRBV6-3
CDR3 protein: CASSLQGADEQYF
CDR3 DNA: TGTGCCAGCAGTTTACAGGGGGCCGACGAGCAGTACTTC

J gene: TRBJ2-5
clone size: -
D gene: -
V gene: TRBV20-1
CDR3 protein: CSANRAETQYF
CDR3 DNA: TGCAGTGCTAACAGGGCAGAGACCCAGTACTTC

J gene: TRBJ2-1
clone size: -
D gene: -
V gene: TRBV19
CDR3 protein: CASSIRGGGEQFF
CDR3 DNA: TGTGCCAGTAGTATCAGGGGCGGAGGTGAGCAGTTCTTC

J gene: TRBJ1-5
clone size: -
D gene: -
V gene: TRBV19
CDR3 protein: CASTPPGSNQPQHF
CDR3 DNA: TGTGCCAGTACCCCTCCGGGTTCTAATCAGCCCCAGCATTTT

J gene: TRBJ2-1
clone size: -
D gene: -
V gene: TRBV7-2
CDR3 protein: CASSLASGTYNEQFF
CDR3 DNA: TGTGCCAGCAGCTTAGCTAGCGGTACCTACAATGAGCAGTTCTTC

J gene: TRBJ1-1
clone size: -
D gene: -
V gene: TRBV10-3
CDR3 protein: CAIRAVQGLNTEAFF
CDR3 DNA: TGTGCCATCAGAGCCGTACAGGGTTTGAACACTGAAGCTTTCTTT

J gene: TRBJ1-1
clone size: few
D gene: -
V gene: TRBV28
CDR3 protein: CASSLSQGSGAHTEAFF
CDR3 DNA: TGTGCCAGCAGTTTATCCCAAGGGTCTGGGGCTCACACTGAAGCTTTCTTT

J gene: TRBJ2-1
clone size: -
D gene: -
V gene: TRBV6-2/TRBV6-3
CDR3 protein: CASSPYRSPYNEQFF
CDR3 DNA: TGTGCCAGCAGCCCCTATCGGAGCCCTTACAATGAGCAGTTCTTC

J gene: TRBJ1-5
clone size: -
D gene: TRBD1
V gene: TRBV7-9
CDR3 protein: CASSLTGGNQPQHF
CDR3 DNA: TGTGCCAGCAGCTTGACAGGGGGCAATCAGCCCCAGCATTTT

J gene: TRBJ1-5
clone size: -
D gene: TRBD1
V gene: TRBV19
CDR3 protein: CASSGRDRGYNQPQHF
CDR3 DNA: TGTGCCAGTAGTGGCCGGGACAGGGGGTACAATCAGCCCCAGCATTTT

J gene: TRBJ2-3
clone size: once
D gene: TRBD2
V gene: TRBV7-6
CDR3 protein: CASSFSGTSSTDTQYF
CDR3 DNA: TGTGCCAGCAGCTTTTCCGGGACTAGCAGCACAGATACGCAGTATTTT

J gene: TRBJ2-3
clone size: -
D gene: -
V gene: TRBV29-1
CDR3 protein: CSVLQWGGRTDTQYF
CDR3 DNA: TGCAGCGTTCTTCAATGGGGGGGGCGTACAGATACGCAGTATTTT

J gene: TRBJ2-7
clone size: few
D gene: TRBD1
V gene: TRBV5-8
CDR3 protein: CASSLWDREQYF
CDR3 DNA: TGTGCCAGCAGCTTGTGGGACAGAGAGCAGTACTTC

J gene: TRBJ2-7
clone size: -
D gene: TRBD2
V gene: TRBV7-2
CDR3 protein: CASSWGLAGARDEQYF
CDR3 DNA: TGTGCCAGCAGCTGGGGACTAGCGGGAGCGCGTGACGAGCAGTACTTC

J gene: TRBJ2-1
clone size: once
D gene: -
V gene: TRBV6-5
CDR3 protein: CASRKQDEQFF
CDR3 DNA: TGTGCCAGCAGGAAGCAGGATGAGCAGTTCTTC

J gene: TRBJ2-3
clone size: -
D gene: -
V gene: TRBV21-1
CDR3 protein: CASSACGDSTDTQYF
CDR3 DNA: TGTGCCAGCAGCGCCTGCGGTGATAGCACAGATACGCAGTATTTT

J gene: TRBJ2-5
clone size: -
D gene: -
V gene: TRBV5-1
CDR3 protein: CASSFGVNRDILGRETQYF
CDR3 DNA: TGCGCCAGCAGCTTCGGCGTCAACCGGGACATTTTAGGTCGGGAGACCCAGTACTTC

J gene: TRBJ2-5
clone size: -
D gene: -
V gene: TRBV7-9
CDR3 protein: CASSLVAETQYF
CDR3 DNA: TGTGCCAGCAGCTTAGTCGCGGAGACCCAGTACTTC

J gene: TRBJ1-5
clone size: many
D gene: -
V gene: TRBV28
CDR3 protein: CASTLLGQQFTVGPDSSNQPQHF
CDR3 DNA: TGTGCCAGCACTCTACTGGGCCAGCAGTTTACTGTGGGTCCAGACAGTAGCAATCAGCCCCAGCATTTT

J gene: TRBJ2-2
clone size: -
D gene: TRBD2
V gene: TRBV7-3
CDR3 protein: CASSPAGEETGELFF
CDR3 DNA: TGTGCCAGCAGCCCCGCGGGAGAAGAAACCGGGGAGCTGTTTTTT

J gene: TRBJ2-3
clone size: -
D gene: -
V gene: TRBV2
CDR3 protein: CASSEIGLASDTQYF
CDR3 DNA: TGTGCCAGCAGTGAAATTGGGCTAGCCTCAGATACGCAGTATTTT

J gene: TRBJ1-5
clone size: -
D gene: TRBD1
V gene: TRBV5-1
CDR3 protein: CASSLEGANQPQHF
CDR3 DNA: TGCGCCAGCAGCTTGGAGGGGGCCAATCAGCCCCAGCATTTT

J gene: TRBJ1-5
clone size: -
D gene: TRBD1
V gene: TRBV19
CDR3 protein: CASSIASHQAGGLSNQPQHF
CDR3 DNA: TGTGCCAGTAGTATAGCATCCCATCAGGCAGGGGGATTAAGCAATCAGCCCCAGCATTTT

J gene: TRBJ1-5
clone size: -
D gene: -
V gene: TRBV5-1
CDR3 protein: CASSLSGNSNQPQHF
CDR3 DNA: TGCGCCAGCAGCTTGTCAGGGAATAGCAATCAGCCCCAGCATTTT

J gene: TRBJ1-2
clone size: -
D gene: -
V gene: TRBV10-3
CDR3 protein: CAISESGGGGYGYTF
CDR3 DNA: TGTGCCATCAGTGAGTCCGGGGGCGGGGGCTATGGCTACACCTTC

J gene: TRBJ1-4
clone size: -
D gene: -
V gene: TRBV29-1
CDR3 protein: CSVKHEKLFF
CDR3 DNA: TGCAGCGTGAAGCATGAAAAACTGTTTTTT

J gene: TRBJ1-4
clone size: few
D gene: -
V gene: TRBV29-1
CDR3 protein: CSVREVAGEKLFF
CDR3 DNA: TGCAGCGTTCGAGAGGTAGCGGGTGAAAAACTGTTTTTT

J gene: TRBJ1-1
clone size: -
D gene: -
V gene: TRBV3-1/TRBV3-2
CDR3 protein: CASGGKGPTNTEAFF
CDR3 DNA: TGTGCCAGCGGGGGGAAGGGACCCACTAACACTGAAGCTTTCTTT

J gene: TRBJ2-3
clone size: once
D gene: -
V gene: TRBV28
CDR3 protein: CASKPGIPTDTQYF
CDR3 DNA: TGTGCCAGCAAGCCCGGGATCCCCACAGATACGCAGTATTTT

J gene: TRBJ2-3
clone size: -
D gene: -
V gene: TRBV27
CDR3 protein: CASSLGTPDPTDTQYF
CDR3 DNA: TGTGCCAGCAGTTTGGGGACTCCAGATCCCACAGATACGCAGTATTTT

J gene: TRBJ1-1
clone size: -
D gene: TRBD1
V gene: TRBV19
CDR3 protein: CASSPRDSVNTEAFF
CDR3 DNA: TGTGCCAGTAGTCCCCGGGACAGTGTGAACACTGAAGCTTTCTTT

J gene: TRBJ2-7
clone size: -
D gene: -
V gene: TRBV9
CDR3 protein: CASSRDSVDEQYF
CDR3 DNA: TGTGCCAGCAGTCGTGACTCCGTAGACGAGCAGTACTTC

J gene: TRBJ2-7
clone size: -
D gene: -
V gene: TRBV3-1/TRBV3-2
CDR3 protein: CASSSPNEQYF
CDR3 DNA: TGTGCCAGCAGCTCCCCTAACGAGCAGTACTTC